The 4 T cell receptor beta chains in this list originate from one sample, sequenced in a study of cytomegalovirus exposure and HLA in healthy donors. PCR was performed using 60 Vbeta and 13 Jbeta primers. Repertoires were generated with immunoSEQ multiplex PCR, while TCRdb's copy carries only in-frame clones and drops some. There are 85,000 to 130,000 clones in the sample; more than 75% occur only once, and more than 3% lies in the top ten. The sample comprised PBMCs. The receptors were sampled from a woman aged 45-65 years in good health and CMV-seropositive.

The V gene is TRBV27, the J gene TRBJ2-7; 12 nucleotides match TRBD2. V dropped 2 bases and J dropped 0; count of bases not matched to a gene: 8. Germline V lookup: CDR1 MNHEY, CDR2 SMNVEV (reference sequence). The CDR3 consists of 18 residues. CDR3 residues: CASSLRASGRAFSYEQYF. The CDR3 DNA reads TGTGCCAGCAGTTTAAGGGCTAGCGGGAGGGCCTTCTCCTACGAGCAGTACTTC.

The rearrangement links TRBV2 to TRBJ1-1; 10 bases line up with TRBD1. The CDR3 loop spans 14 amino acids. Germline values: CDR1 SNHLY, CDR2 FYNNEI. V lost 8 bases to trimming and J lost 4 bases; unmatched junction nucleotides: 7. CDR3 protein: CASCCRTGGTEAFF. The CDR3 region has the DNA TGTGCCAGCTGCTGCAGGACAGGGGGCACTGAAGCTTTCTTT. The full variable domain, completed using reference TRBV2 and TRBJ1-1, is EPEVTQTPSHQVTQMGQEVILRCVPISNHLYFYWYRQILGQKVEFLVSFYNNEISEKSEIFDDQFSVERPDGSNFTLKIRSTKLEDSAMYFCASCCRTGGTEAFFGQGTRLTVV.

This clone has at least ten counts. The genes are TRBV15 and TRBJ2-6; 7 positions match TRBD1. The CDR3 is made up of 18 amino acids. V shed 5 bases and J 0 bases; nucleotides not matched to a gene: 10. Germline V lookup: CDR1 LNHNV, CDR2 YYDKDF (reference sequence). The CDR3 region has the DNA TGTGCCACCAGCGGCGAAGGACAGGTCGGCTCTGGGGCCAACGTCCTGACTTTC. Amino acid sequence: CATSGEGQVGSGANVLTF.

The gene calls are TRBV6-5 and TRBJ2-3, with 7 bases lining up with TRBD2. Germline V gives CDR1 MNHEY, CDR2 SVGAGI. V shed 2 bases, J shed 2 bases, and the junction held 7 bases outside the gene matches. The CDR3 runs to 16 residues. In DNA form, the CDR3 reads TGTGCCAGCAGTTACCAGTCTAGCGGAGACACAGATACGCAGTATTTT. Translated, it gives CASSYQSSGDTDTQYF.